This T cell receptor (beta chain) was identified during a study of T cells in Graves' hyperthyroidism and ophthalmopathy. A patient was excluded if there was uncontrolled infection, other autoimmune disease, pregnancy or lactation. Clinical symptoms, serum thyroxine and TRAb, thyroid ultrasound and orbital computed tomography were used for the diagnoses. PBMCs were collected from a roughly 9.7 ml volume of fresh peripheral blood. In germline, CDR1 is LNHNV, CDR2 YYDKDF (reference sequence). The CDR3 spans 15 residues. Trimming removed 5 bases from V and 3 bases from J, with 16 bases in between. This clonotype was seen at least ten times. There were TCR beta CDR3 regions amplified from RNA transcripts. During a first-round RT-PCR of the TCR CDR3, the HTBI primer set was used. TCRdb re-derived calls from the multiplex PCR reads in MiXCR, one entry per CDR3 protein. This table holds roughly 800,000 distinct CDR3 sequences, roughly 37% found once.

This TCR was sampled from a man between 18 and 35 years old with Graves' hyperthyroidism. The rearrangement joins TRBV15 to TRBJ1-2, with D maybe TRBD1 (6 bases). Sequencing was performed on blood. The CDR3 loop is CATSYIGGLDYGYTF. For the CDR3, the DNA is TGTGCCACCAGCTATATAGGGGGGCTGGACTATGGCTACACCTTC.